The present entry profiles one T cell receptor (beta chain) with its context. In the original workflow: The assay estimated nucleated cells by amplifying reference gene primers. This table comes from immunoSEQ multiplex PCR, and its TCRdb copy is limited to in-frame clones, with some not included. The V and J calls and clone size come from that table; D and trimming were worked out from the DNA. The table has about 70,000 clones, about 80% seen once. These data are taken from a study of blood T cell repertoires in COVID-19. About the research overall: From T cells, B-cell-depleted T cells, or PBMCs came the material, which was cDNA or gDNA.

Input material: peripheral blood. The TCR comes from a man aged 70 or older who had recovered from COVID-19.

This CDR3 is CASSASGGGNTIYF. As DNA, the CDR3 is TGTGCCAGCAGCGCCTCAGGGGGCGGAAACACCATATATTTT. This chain connects TRBV11-2 to TRBJ1-3; the match to TRBD1 covers 8 bases. Trimming removed 5 bases from V and 4 bases from J; junction bases left unmatched: 4. The CDR3 contains 14 residues. In germline, CDR1 is SGHAT, CDR2 FQNNGV.